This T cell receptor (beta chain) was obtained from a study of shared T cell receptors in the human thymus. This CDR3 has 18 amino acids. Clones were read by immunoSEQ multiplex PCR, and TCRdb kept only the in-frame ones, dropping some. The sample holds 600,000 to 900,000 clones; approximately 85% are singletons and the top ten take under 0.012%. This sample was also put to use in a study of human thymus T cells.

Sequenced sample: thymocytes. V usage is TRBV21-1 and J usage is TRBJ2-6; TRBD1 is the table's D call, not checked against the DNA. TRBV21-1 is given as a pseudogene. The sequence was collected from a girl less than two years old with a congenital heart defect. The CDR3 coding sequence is TGTGCCAGCAGTCCCTCGGGACAGGGAAACTCTGGGGCCAACGTCCTGACTTTC. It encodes CASSPSGQGNSGANVLTF.